This T cell receptor beta chain was obtained from a study of cytomegalovirus exposure and HLA in healthy donors. Regarding the study as a whole: DRB1 had the most TCR associations and HLA-C the fewest, a later analysis found, with rates varying by HLA locus.

This clone appeared a few times. No antigen is known for it. The PCR contained 60 Vbeta and 13 Jbeta primers. The data were produced by immunoSEQ multiplex PCR, yet TCRdb's version contains in-frame clones alone and is incomplete. The table records over 90,000 clones, roughly 74% of them present only once. The clonotype was recovered from a female donor in good health and CMV-seropositive. Sample: PBMCs.

This chain's CDR3 is CASSDFQHGTEAFF. Written as DNA, the CDR3 is TGTGCCAGCAGCGATTTCCAACATGGCACTGAAGCTTTCTTT. The chain carries TRBV6-6 and TRBJ1-1; no clear D gene. Germline V lookup: CDR1 MNHNY, CDR2 SVGAGI (reference sequence). V was pared by 6 bases and J by 4 bases, with 15 bases between. The CDR3 extends over 14 amino acids.